The clone carrying this T cell receptor beta chain has a single count. This entry is derived from a study of T cell changes during pregnancy in multiple sclerosis. This CDR3 spans 14 amino acids. From germline, CDR1 is LGHNA and CDR2 YNFKEQ. V lost 5 bases to trimming and J lost 2 bases, with 13 bases between them. Assay used: immunoSEQ multiplex PCR; TCRdb lists only in-frame clones, some missing. Among some 70,000 clones listed, almost 95% were seen once. The rearrangement links TRBV4-2 to TRBJ2-7; D perhaps matches TRBD1 (6 bases). This TCR was sampled from a female donor in good health, enrolled as a control in a pregnancy study. The sample here was CD8+ T cells from peripheral blood mononuclear cells, taken in the third trimester of pregnancy. CDR3 in amino acids: CASSTRTATYEQYF. The CDR3 nucleotides read TGTGCCAGCAGCACCCGGACAGCCACCTACGAGCAGTACTTC.